This T cell receptor (beta chain) comes out of a study of cytomegalovirus exposure and HLA in healthy donors (dated by TCRdb to 2017 to 2019). Looking at the study overall: An earlier analysis of 587 of the donors reported roughly 300 Gb of sequence data and 100 million to 120 million unique TCR beta sequences obtained from approximately 180 million T cells. The number of typed donors differed by locus: 629-630 for A, B, C, DRB1 and DQB1; 522 for DQA1; 606 for DPA1; and 400 to 480 for DPB1. About five DR-DQ haplotypes were handled as single units for association and clustering because linkage in the cohort was strong. The study aimed to test whether signatures of past pathogen exposure could be identified by cataloging public T cell receptors. Rather than drawing on any new phenotypic data, the later analysis identified candidate immune exposures from TCR beta sequences and the way those sequences occurred across donors. Every discovery cohort repertoire had been produced on one sequencing platform. Among 300 to 500 genotyped donors of the cohort, an average of around 250,000 unique TCR beta nucleotide sequences was sequenced per donor, of which 15% to 20% were non-productive. To predict cytomegalovirus infection status, the study combined high-throughput TCR immunosequencing, statistical association of individual TCRs with disease status, and machine learning. An early release covering more than 500 HLA-typed donors comprised about 310 gigabases of sequencing data and 85 million to 100 million unique TCR sequences. To decide whether each TCR beta V gene segment behaved as functional or pseudogenic, an earlier analysis of approximately 620 of the donors relied on high-throughput TCR beta sequencing. Among the roughly 400 genotyped donors, around 81% belonged to the genetic ancestry cluster associated with self-reported Caucasian donors. Donor age, sex, ethnicity and CMV serostatus were compiled together with the repertoire data. The study profiled the T cell repertoires of 500 to 800 subjects by immunosequencing and related them to cytomegalovirus serostatus. Along with the approximately 700-subject first cohort, a separate validation cohort of 120 different subjects was used. In a later analysis, previously published TCR beta repertoires from roughly 710 donors were re-analyzed and high-resolution HLA genotyping was added so that TCR occurrence patterns could be studied. In a later genetic analysis, genome-wide SNP genotypes for about 65% of the roughly 700 donors were used, and that subset was treated as a discovery cohort. HLA typing included class I and class II loci at four-digit resolution. The paper as a whole reports these results and caveats: Assigning TCR associations to individual alleles was difficult when HLA alleles, especially DR and DQ, strongly co-occurred. Across donors, most TCR sequences were observed very rarely, whereas some public TCRs were present in many individuals. V-gene and J-gene trimming of TCR beta chains was associated with a missense DCLRE1C variant in a later genetic analysis, and the association was replicated in an independent cohort. Because HLA typing was unavailable for some donors at each locus, only the typed subset was used in association tests. In vitro tests confirmed that a few of the cytomegalovirus-associated TCR beta chains recognize cytomegalovirus antigens. A later analysis associated 15,000 to 20,000 TCR beta sequences with specific HLA alleles at a false discovery rate of 0.05. Some IMGT-functional V segments, including TRBV6-2 and TRBV6-3, could not be told apart with the 87-base-pair reads, so those segments were excluded. In the study, 150 to 200 TCR beta chains were listed as associated with cytomegalovirus. A further reported finding was that TCR beta sequences accurately predicted the HLA-A and HLA-B alleles for most subjects in the first cohort. Because counts were too low, seventeen rarely observed V segments, including chromosome 9 orphons, were left out of the earlier analysis of a few hundred of the donors. In a later analysis, HLA-associated TCR beta chains showed more clonal expansion and lower generation probabilities than non-associated chains that were equally common. In a later analysis, most CMV-associated TCR beta chains were found to appear HLA-restricted, with HLA associations seemingly driven largely by CMV exposure. The authors suggested that the approach could potentially be extended to other disease states and immunological phenotypes. Roughly uniform sequencing depth across donors was assumed in presence/absence analyses, although this assumption may not hold. Several of the top co-occurrence clusters appeared to be linked to parvovirus B19, influenza, CMV and Epstein-Barr virus, according to a later analysis. The classifier was reported to diagnose cytomegalovirus status with high specificity and sensitivity in both the original cohort and the validation cohort. An earlier analysis of some 590 of the donors showed that most TCR beta V segments appeared in productive rearrangements either about 87% or about 30% of the time, which broadly matched IMGT annotations. Immune exposure information for the cohort was limited to CMV serostatus. According to a later analysis, TCR association rates differed among HLA loci, with DRB1 alleles showing the most associated TCRs and HLA-C alleles showing the fewest. In this cohort, only TCR beta chains were sequenced, and detectable features were limited by the absence of alpha or paired-chain data. A group of highly shared sequence variants was considered likely to be a technical artifact of the sequencing pipeline. According to a later genetic analysis, donors in an Asian-associated ancestry cluster had fewer N-insertions in productive TCRs than the approximately 670-donor mean. Correlated functional status among segregating V segments might be attributable to linkage disequilibrium, but an unknown experimental factor could not be ruled out.

Only one count was recorded for this clone. What this receptor recognizes is not known. The input lacks base qualities; no much larger clone sits a single base away. The library was prepared using the immunoSEQ multiplex PCR assay. The multiplex PCR relied on a mix of 60 forward primers for TCR Vbeta segments and 13 reverse primers for TCR Jbeta segments. The CDR3 region of rearranged TCR beta genes was amplified from genomic DNA with a multiplex PCR assay. The Illumina HiSeq System was used to sequence the amplified TCR beta libraries as 87-base-pair reads. Per the source publication's procedure: Across the 700 or so repertoires, a later analysis counted 80 million or so unique TCR beta chains, roughly 11 million of which were shared by at least two donors. To remove PCR and sequencing errors, raw reads were error-corrected and collapsed into unique sequences using a nearest-neighbor algorithm that merged closely related sequences. To assign V, D and J gene segments, CDR3 sequences were aligned to IMGT reference sequences. For a sequence to be retained, a match of at least six nucleotides to both a V gene segment and a J gene segment was required. Rearrangements were called productive when the CDR3 lacked stop codons and stayed in frame with V and J; all others were non-productive. CDR3 was defined by IMGT convention, running from the second conserved V-encoded cysteine to the conserved J-encoded phenylalanine. The earlier analysis of about 620 of the donors excluded sequences that lacked an unambiguous match to a single V gene segment. An earlier analysis of 587 of the donors called V segments functional above 56.7% productive rearrangements and segregating when the between-donor standard deviation exceeded 5%. To diagnose cytomegalovirus status from the catalog of TCR beta chain sequences, a statistical classification framework was built. A later analysis assigned V and J genes by comparing TCR nucleotide sequences with IMGT/GENE-DB human TR gene sequences. A later analysis assigned CDR3 sequences and most-parsimonious VDJ recombination scenarios with the TCRdist pipeline. A later analysis defined each TCR beta chain by its CDR3 amino acid sequence plus V-gene family, and excluded reads lacking a unique V-gene family. A later analysis removed nearly 600 highly shared, low-generation-probability nucleotide sequences to deal with suspected cross-contamination and a sequencing artifact. In a later analysis, a clonal expansion index for each public chain was calculated from normalized within-repertoire ranks of inferred template counts. Generation probabilities in a later analysis came from a VDJ recombination model fitted to out-of-frame rearrangements, and those results were checked against IGoR. In a later analysis, TCR-TCR, TCR-HLA and TCR-CMV co-occurrence was scored with hypergeometric tests, and a repertoire-size bias correction was applied to TCR pairs. False discovery rates were estimated in a later analysis by permuting HLA or CMV assignments 20 times. A later analysis grouped co-occurring TCRs with DBSCAN, adding TCRdist sequence similarity when clustering within HLA-allele-positive subsets. Repertoires with fewer than 30,000 or more than 120,000 public chains were left out of co-occurrence clustering, as were a handful of repertoires with anomalous nucleotide sharing. TCRdb's version of the immuneACCESS table is confined to in-frame rearrangements and falls short of the full clone set. An unresolved V gene accounts for under half of the shortfall where checked; the remainder is of unknown origin. That table gives V, J and clone size, and the DNA gave D and trimming. In all, the sample holds 90,000 to 100,000 clones, and over 65% of those were seen once. The ten largest clonotypes hold approximately 0.8% of the sample.

The junction shows trimming of 3 bases on V and 5 bases on J, plus 13 bases between the germline ends. Sequences MRHNA (CDR1) and SNTAGT (CDR2) are obtained from the germline V gene. CDR3 length: 15 amino acids, cysteine to phenylalanine. Of the read, only the CDR3 DNA is kept; its 45 bases are in frame from base 1. The cohort comprised fewer than 750 healthy bone marrow donors. At the time of sampling, all cohort members were nominally healthy, though unrecorded immune exposures were likely present. The donor tested CMV seronegative, placing the donor among the 350 or so seronegative members of the cohort. Each donor provided a peripheral blood sample, and peripheral blood mononuclear cells were used for TCR beta sequencing. Genomic DNA extraction from the blood cell samples was performed with the Qiagen DNeasy Blood Extraction Kit.

Specimen: PBMCs. The V and J segments used are TRBV6-4 and TRBJ2-2; possibly the D gene is TRBD2, per 7 matching bases. This clonotype was obtained from a woman aged 60-75 years in good health and CMV-seronegative. The CDR3 protein sequence reads: CASSEVGGLTGELFF. The base sequence is TGTGCCAGCAGTGAAGTGGGGGGGCTGACCGGGGAGCTGTTTTTT.